The clone carrying this T cell receptor (beta chain) has just one count. This record belongs to a study of blood T cell repertoires in COVID-19. Across the study: The origin of the acute and convalescent COVID-19 samples was the United States, Italy and Spain.

In the authors' methods: For nucleated cells, counts were estimated from reference gene primer amplification. Using immunoSEQ multiplex PCR, the repertoire was profiled, and TCRdb retains in-frame clones only, with some absent. That table is the source of V, J and clone size, and D and trimming were worked out from the DNA. Of 300,000 to 450,000 clones listed, roughly nine tenths are singletons. Seattle researchers signed up patients amid active infection and tracked them longitudinally. This receptor was obtained from a woman aged 55 to 70 with COVID-19, enrolled during active disease. Sequencing was carried out using peripheral blood.

The CDR3: CASSLPRMNTEAFF. The CDR3 DNA is TGTGCCAGCAGCCTCCCGAGGATGAACACTGAAGCTTTCTTT. The rearrangement links TRBV28 to TRBJ1-1, with D unclear. Trimming stripped 6 bases from V and 0 bases from J, with 11 bases between. Germline assignment: CDR1 MDHEN and CDR2 SYDVKM. The CDR3 has 14 residues.